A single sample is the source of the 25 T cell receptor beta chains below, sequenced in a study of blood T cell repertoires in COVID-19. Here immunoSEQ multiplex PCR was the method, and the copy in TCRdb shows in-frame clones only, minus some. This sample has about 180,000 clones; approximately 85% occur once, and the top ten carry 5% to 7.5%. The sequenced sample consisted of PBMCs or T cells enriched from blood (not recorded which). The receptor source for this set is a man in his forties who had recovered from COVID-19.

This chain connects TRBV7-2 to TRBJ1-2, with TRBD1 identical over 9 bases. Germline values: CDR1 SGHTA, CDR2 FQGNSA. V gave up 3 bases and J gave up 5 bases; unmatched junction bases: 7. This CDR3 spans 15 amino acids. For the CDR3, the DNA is TGTGCCAGCAGCTTGACCACAGGGGGCTTTTATGGCTACACCTTC. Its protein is CASSLTTGGFYGYTF.

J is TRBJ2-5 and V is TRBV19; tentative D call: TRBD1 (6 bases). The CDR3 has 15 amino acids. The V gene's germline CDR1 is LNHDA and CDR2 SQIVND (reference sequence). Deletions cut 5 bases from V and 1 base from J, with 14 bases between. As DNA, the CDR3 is TGTGCCAGTAGTTGGGGCACAGGGTCCCAAGAGACCCAGTACTTC. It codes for CASSWGTGSQETQYF.

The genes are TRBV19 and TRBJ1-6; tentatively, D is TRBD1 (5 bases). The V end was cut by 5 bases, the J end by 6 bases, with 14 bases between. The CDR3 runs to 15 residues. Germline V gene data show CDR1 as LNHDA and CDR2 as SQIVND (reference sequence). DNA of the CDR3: TGTGCCAGTAGTGAGGTGGGGGGTTCTAATTCACCCCTCCACTTT. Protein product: CASSEVGGSNSPLHF.

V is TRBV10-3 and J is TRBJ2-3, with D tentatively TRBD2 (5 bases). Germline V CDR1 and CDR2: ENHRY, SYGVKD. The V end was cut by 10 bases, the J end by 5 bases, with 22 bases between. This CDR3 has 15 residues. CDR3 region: CATSRHEIEGDTQYF. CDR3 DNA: TGTGCCACCTCCCGGCACGAAATAGAGGGAGATACGCAGTATTTT.

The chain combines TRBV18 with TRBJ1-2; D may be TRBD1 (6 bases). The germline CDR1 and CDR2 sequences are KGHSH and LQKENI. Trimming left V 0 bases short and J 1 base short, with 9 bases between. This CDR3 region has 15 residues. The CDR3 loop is CASSPPIGGNYGYTF. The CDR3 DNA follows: TGTGCCAGCTCACCACCGATAGGGGGTAACTATGGCTACACCTTC.

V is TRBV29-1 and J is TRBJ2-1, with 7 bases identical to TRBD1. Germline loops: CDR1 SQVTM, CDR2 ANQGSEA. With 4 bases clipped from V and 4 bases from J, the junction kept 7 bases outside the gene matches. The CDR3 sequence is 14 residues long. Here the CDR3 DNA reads TGCAGCGTTGGACGGGACAGCCCATACAATGAGCAGTTCTTC. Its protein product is CSVGRDSPYNEQFF.

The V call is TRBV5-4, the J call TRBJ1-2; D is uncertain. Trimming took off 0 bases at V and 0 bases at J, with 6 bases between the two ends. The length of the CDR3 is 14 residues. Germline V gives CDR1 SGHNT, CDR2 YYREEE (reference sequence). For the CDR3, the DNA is TGTGCCAGCAGCTTGGGTCGTACTAACTATGGCTACACCTTC. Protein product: CASSLGRTNYGYTF.

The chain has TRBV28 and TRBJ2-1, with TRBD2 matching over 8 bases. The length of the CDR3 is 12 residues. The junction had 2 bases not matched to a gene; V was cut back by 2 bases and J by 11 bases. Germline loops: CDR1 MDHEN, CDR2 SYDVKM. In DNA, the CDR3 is TGTGCCAGCAGTTTAATAGCGGGGAAGCAGTTCTTC. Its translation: CASSLIAGKQFF. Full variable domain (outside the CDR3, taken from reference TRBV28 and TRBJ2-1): DVKVTQSSRYLVKRTGEKVFLECVQDMDHENMFWYRQDPGLGLRLIYFSYDVKMKEKGDIPEGYSVSREKKERFSLILESASTNQTSMYLCASSLIAGKQFFGPGTRLTVL.

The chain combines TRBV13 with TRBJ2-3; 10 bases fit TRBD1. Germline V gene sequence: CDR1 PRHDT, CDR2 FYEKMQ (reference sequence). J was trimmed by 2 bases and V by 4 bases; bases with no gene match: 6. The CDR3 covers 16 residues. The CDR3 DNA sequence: TGTGCCAGCAGCTCCACCGACAGGGGGCACACAGATACGCAGTATTTT. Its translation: CASSSTDRGHTDTQYF.

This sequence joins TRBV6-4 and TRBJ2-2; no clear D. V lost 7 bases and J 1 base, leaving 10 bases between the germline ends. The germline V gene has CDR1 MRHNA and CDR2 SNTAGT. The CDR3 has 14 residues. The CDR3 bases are TGTGCCAGCACGGCGGATTGGAACACCGGGGAGCTGTTTTTT. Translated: CASTADWNTGELFF.

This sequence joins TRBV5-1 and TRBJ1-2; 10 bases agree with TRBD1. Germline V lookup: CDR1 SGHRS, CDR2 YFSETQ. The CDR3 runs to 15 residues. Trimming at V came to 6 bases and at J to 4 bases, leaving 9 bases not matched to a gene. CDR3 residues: CASTSSGQGLYGYTF. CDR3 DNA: TGCGCCAGCACATCCTCGGGACAGGGGCTCTATGGCTACACCTTC.

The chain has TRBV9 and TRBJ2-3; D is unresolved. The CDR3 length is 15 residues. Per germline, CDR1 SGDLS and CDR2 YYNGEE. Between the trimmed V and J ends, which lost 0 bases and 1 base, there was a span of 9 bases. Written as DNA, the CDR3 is TGTGCCAGCAGCGTAGTTCAGCTAGGCACAGATACGCAGTATTTT. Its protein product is CASSVVQLGTDTQYF.

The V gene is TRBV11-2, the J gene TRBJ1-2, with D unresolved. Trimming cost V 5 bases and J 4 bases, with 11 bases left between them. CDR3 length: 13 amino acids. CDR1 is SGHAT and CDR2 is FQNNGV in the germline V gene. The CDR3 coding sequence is TGTGCCAGCAGCCCGACTTTTGGCTATGGCTACACCTTC. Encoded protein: CASSPTFGYGYTF.

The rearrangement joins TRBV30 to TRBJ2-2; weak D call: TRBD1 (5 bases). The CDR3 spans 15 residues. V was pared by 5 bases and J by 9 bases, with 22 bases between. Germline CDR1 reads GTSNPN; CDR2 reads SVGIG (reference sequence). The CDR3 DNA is TGTGCCTGGTCCGAAAGGGCCGTTAGGGGCCGGGAGCTGTTTTTT. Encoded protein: CAWSERAVRGRELFF.

CDR3 sequence reads: CASSFSGQGDEKLFF. DNA of the CDR3: TGTGCCAGCAGTTTTTCTGGTCAGGGGGATGAAAAACTGTTTTTT. This chain uses TRBV28 with TRBJ1-4; 7 bases fit TRBD1. The germline gives CDR1 MDHEN, CDR2 SYDVKM. The CDR3 is made up of 15 amino acids. The V gene end was trimmed by 3 bases and the J gene end by 6 bases; junction bases not matched to a gene: 7.

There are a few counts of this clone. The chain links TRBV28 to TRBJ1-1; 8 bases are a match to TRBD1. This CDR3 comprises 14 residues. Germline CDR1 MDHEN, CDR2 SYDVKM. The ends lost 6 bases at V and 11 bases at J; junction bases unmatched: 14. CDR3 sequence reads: CASSYRAQGVSAFF. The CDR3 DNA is TGTGCCAGCAGCTACAGGGCACAGGGGGTCTCCGCTTTCTTT. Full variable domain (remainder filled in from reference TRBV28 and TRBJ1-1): DVKVTQSSRYLVKRTGEKVFLECVQDMDHENMFWYRQDPGLGLRLIYFSYDVKMKEKGDIPEGYSVSREKKERFSLILESASTNQTSMYLCASSYRAQGVSAFFGQGTRLTVV.

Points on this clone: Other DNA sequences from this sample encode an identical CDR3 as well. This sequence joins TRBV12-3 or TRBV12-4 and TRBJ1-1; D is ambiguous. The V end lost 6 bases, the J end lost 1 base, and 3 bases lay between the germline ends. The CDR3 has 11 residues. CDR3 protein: CASSRNTEAFF. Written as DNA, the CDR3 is TGTGCCAGCAGCCGGAACACTGAAGCTTTCTTT.

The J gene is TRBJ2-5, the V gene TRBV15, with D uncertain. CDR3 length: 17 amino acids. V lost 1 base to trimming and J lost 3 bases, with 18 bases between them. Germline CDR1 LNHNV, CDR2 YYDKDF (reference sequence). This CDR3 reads CATSRVLGRGDEETQYF. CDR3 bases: TGTGCCACCAGCAGAGTCCTTGGCCGAGGAGATGAAGAGACCCAGTACTTC.

The CDR3 sequence: CASSPGQGSYEQYF. The CDR3 DNA reads as TGCGCCAGCAGCCCGGGACAGGGCTCCTACGAGCAGTACTTC. This rearrangement joins TRBV5-1 to TRBJ2-7; 9 nucleotides align to TRBD1. From germline, CDR1 is SGHRS and CDR2 YFSETQ. V shed 4 bases, J shed 0 bases, and the junction held 2 bases outside the gene matches. The CDR3 is 14 amino acids. Using reference TRBV5-1 and TRBJ2-7 for the parts outside the CDR3, the full variable domain is KAGVTQTPRYLIKTRGQQVTLSCSPISGHRSVSWYQQTPGQGLQFLFEYFSETQRNKGNFPGRFSGRQFSNSRSEMNVSTLELGDSALYLCASSPGQGSYEQYFGPGTRLTVT.

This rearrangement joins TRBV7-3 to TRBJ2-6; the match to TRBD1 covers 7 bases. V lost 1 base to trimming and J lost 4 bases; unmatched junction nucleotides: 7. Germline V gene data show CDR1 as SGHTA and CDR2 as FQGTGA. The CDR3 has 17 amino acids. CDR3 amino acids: CASSLMGRGSGANVLTF. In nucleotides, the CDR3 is TGTGCCAGCAGCTTAATGGGCAGGGGGTCAGGGGCCAACGTCCTGACTTTC.

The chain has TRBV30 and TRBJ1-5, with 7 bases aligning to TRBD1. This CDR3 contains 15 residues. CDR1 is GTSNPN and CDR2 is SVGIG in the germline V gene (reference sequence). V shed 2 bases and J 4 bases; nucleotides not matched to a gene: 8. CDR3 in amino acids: CAWSHPRTGNQPQHF. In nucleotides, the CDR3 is TGTGCCTGGAGTCACCCCCGGACAGGTAATCAGCCCCAGCATTTT.

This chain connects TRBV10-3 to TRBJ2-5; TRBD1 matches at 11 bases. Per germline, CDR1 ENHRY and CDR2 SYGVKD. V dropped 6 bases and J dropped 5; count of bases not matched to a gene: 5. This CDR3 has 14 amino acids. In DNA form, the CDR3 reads TGTGCCATCAGGGGACAGGGGGGATTGGAGACCCAGTACTTC. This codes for CAIRGQGGLETQYF.

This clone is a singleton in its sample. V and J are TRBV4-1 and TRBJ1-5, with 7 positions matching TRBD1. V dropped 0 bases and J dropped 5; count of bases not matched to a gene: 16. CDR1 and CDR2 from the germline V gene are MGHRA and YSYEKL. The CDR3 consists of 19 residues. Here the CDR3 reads CASSQEGGGATNLYQPQHF. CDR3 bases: TGCGCCAGCAGCCAAGAAGGGGGCGGGGCCACCAACCTTTATCAGCCCCAGCATTTT.

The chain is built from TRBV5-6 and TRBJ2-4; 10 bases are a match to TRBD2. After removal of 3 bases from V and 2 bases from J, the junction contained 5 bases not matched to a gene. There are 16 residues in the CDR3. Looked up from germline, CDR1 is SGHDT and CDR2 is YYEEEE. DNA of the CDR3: TGTGCCAGCAGCTATACTAGCGGGAATTCCAAAAACATTCAGTACTTC. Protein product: CASSYTSGNSKNIQYF.

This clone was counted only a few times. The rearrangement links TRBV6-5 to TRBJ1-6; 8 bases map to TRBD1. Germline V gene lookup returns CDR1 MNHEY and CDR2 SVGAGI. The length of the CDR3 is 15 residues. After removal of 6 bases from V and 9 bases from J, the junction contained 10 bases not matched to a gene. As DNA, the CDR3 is TGTGCCAGCAGGCGAAGAGGACAGGGAAGTTCACCCCTCCACTTT. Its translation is CASRRRGQGSSPLHF.